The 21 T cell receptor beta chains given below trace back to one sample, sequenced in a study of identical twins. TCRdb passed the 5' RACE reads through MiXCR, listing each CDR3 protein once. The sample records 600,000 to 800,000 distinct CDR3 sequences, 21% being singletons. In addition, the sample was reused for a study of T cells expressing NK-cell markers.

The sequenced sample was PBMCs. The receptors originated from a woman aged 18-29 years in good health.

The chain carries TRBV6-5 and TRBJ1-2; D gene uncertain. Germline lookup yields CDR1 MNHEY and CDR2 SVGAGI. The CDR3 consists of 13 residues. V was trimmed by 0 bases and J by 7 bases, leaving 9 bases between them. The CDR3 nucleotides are TGTGCCAGCAGTTACTCGGATGGTGGTGGCTACACCTTC. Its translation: CASSYSDGGGYTF.

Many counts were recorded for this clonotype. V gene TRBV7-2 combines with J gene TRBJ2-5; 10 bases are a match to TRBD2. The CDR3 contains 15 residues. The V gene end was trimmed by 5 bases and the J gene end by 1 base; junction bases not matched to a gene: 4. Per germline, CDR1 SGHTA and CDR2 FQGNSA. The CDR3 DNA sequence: TGTGCCAGCAGCACCGGACTAGCGGTCCAAGAGACCCAGTACTTC. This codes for CASSTGLAVQETQYF.

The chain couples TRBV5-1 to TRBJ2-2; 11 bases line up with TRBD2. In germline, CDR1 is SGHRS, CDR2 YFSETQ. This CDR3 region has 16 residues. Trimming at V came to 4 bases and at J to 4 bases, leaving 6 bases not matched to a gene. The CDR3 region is CASSLRTSGPTGELFF. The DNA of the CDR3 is TGCGCCAGCAGCCTCAGGACTAGCGGGCCCACCGGGGAGCTGTTTTTT.

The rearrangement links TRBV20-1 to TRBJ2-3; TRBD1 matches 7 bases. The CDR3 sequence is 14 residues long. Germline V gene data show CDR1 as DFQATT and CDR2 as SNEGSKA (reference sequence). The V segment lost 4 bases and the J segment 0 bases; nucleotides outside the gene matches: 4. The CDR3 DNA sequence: TGCAGTGCTACCCGGGACAGAAGCACAGATACGCAGTATTTT. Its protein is CSATRDRSTDTQYF.

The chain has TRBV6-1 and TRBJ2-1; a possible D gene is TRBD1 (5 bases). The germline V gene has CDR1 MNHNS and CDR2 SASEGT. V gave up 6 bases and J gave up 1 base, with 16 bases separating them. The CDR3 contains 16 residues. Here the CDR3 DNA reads TGTGCCAGCAGCCCGACCCGACAGTTGTCCTACAATGAGCAGTTCTTC. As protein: CASSPTRQLSYNEQFF.

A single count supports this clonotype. CDR3 in DNA: TGTGCCAGCAGCTTTTCGGGGAAATACGAGCAGTACTTC. This translates into CASSFSGKYEQYF. This chain joins TRBV11-2 and TRBJ2-7; TRBD2 is a possible D gene (5 bases). CDR1 is SGHAT and CDR2 is FQNNGV in the germline V gene. Trimming took 3 bases from V and 4 from J, leaving 10 bases between them. CDR3 length: 13 residues.

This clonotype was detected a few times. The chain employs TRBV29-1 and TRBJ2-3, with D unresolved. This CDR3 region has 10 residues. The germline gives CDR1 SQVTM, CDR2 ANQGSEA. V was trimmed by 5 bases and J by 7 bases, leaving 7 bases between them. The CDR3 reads CSVKGYTQYF. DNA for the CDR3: TGCAGCGTTAAGGGCTATACGCAGTATTTT.

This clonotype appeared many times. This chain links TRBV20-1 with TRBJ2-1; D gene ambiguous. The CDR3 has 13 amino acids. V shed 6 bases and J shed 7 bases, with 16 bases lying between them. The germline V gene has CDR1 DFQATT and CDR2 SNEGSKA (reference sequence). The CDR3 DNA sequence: TGCAGTGCCTCGTTAAATCGGATTAATGAGCAGTTCTTC. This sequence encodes CSASLNRINEQFF.

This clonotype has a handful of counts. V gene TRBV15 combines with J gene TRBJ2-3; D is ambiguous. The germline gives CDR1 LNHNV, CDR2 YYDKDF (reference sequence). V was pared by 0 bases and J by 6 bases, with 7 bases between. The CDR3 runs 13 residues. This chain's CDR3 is CATSRDWGDTQYF. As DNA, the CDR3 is TGTGCCACCAGCAGAGATTGGGGTGATACGCAGTATTTT.

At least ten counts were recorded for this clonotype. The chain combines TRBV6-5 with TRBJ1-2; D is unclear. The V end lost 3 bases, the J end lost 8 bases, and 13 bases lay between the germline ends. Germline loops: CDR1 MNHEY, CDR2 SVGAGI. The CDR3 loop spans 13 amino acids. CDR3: CASSYDDDEGYTF. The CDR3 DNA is TGTGCCAGCAGTTATGACGACGACGAGGGCTACACCTTC.

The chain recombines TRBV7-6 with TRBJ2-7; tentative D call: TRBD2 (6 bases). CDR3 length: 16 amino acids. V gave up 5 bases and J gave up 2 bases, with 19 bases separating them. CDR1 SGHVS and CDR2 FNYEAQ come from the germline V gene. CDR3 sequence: CASSPQTGLTTYEQYF. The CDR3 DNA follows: TGTGCCAGCAGCCCCCAGACCGGACTAACTACCTACGAGCAGTACTTC.

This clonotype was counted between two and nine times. The CDR3 reads CASSFPAGGPFF. The CDR3 DNA sequence: TGTGCCAGCAGTTTCCCGGCGGGTGGTCCGTTCTTC. This chain uses TRBV27 with TRBJ2-1; weak D call: TRBD2 (5 bases). The CDR3 extends over 12 amino acids. V was pared by 3 bases and J by 15 bases, with 15 bases between. From germline, CDR1 is MNHEY and CDR2 SMNVEV (reference sequence).

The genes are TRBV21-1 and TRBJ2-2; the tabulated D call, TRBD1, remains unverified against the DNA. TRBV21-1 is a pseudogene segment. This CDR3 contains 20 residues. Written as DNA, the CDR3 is TGTGCCAGCAGCAAAGCCAGGGACAGGGCGTGTTCGGGGGACACCGGGGAGCTGTTTTTT. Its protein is CASSKARDRACSGDTGELFF.

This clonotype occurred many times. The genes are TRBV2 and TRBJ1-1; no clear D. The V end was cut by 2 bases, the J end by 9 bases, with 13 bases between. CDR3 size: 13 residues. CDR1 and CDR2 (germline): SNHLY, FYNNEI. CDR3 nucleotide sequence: TGTGCCAGCAGTGAAAGCGGATACGTCCAAGCTTTCTTT. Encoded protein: CASSESGYVQAFF.

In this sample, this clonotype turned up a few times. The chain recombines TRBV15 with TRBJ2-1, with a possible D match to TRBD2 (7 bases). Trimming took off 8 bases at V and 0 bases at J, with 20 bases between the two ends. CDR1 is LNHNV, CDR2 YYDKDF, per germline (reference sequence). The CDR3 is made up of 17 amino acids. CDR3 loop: CATRSPAGASSYNEQFF. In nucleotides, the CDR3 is TGTGCCACCCGTAGTCCGGCGGGGGCTTCCTCCTACAATGAGCAGTTCTTC.

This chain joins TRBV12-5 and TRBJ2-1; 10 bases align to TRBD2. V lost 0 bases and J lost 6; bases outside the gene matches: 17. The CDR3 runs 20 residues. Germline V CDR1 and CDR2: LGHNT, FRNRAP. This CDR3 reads CASGLVPVAGGGAVFNEQFF. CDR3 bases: TGTGCTAGTGGTTTGGTACCGGTAGCGGGAGGTGGTGCGGTTTTCAATGAGCAGTTCTTC.

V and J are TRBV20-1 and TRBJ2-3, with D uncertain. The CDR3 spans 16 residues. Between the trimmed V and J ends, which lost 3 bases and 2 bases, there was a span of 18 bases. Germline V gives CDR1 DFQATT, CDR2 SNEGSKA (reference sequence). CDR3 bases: TGCAGTGCTAGCGGGCTCCTCGGAACGCCCACAGATACGCAGTATTTT. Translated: CSASGLLGTPTDTQYF.

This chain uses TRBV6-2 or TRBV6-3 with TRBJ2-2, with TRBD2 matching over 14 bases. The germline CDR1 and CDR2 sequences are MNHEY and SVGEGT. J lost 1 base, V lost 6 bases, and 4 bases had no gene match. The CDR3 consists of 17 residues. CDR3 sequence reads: CASRGTSGRLNTGELFF. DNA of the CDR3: TGTGCCAGCAGGGGGACTAGCGGGAGATTGAACACCGGGGAGCTGTTTTTT.

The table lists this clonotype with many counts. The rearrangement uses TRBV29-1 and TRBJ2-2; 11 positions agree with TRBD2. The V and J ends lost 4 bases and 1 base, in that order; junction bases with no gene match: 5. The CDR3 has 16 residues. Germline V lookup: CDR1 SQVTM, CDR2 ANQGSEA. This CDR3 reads CSVAGLAGGNTGELFF. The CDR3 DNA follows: TGCAGCGTTGCGGGGCTAGCGGGAGGGAACACCGGGGAGCTGTTTTTT.

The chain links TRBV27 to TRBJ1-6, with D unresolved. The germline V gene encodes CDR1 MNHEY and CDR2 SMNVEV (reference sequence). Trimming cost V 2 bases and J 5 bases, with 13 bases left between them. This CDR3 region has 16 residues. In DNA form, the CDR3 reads TGTGCCAGCAGTTTAAGTTCGGGGAGAAATAATTCACCCCTCCACTTT. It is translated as CASSLSSGRNNSPLHF.

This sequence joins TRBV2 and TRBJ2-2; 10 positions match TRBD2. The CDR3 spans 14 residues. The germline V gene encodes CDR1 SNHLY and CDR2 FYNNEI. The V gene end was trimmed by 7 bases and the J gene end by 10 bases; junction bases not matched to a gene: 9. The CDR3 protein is CASKSSGRKEELFF. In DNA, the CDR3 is TGTGCCAGCAAAAGTAGCGGGAGGAAGGAGGAGCTGTTTTTT.